This TCR beta chain is drawn from a study of cytomegalovirus exposure and HLA in healthy donors. Whole-study results and caveats: Through in vitro validation, three CMV-associated chains were shown to be specific for CMV antigens.

Vbeta (60) and Jbeta (13) primers were used in the PCR. TCRdb's table, derived via immunoSEQ multiplex PCR, lists solely in-frame clones and lacks some. This repertoire shows approximately 170,000 clones, around 84% found once; its top ten account for 1%. The CDR3 is made up of 16 amino acids. Trimming took off 1 base at V and 0 bases at J, with 14 bases between the two ends. Germline loops: CDR1 SGHRS, CDR2 YFSETQ. Concerning this clone: Its antigen is unidentified.

The V call is TRBV5-1, the J call TRBJ2-7; D unclear. This TCR derives from a boy aged 2 to 9 in good health and CMV-seronegative. Sequencing was performed on PBMCs. CDR3 in amino acids: CASSLRTADYSYEQYF. CDR3 nucleotide sequence: TGCGCCAGCAGCTTGCGAACAGCCGATTACTCCTACGAGCAGTACTTC.